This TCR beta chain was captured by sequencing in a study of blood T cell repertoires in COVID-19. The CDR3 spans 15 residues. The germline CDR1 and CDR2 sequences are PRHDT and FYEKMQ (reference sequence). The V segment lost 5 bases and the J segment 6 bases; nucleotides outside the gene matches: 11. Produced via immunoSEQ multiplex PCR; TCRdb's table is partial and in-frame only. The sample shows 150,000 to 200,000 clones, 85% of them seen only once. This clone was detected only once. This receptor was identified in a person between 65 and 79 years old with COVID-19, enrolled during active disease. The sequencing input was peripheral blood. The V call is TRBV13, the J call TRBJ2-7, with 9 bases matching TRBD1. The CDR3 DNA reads TGTGCCAGCAGCCAAGATGGGACAGGGTTTATCGAGCAGTACTTC. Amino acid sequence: CASSQDGTGFIEQYF.